What follows is one T cell receptor (beta chain) and its context. This record belongs to a study of blood T cell repertoires in COVID-19. Study information: T cells, B-cell-depleted T cells, or PBMCs supplied cDNA or gDNA.

The CDR3 length is 14 residues. Germline CDR1 reads MNHEY; CDR2 reads SMNVEV (reference sequence). After removal of 3 bases from V and 7 bases from J, the junction contained 4 bases not matched to a gene. In the original analysis: Estimation of nucleated cell counts was performed using reference gene primer amplification. Assay used: immunoSEQ multiplex PCR; TCRdb lists only in-frame clones, some missing. The DNA was the basis for D and trimming; V, J and clone size are from that table. The data hold some 150,000 clones, with 87% observed a single time. This TCR was sampled from a woman aged 45-60 years with acute or convalescent COVID-19. The source material was peripheral blood. This chain joins TRBV27 and TRBJ1-5; TRBD1 matches 9 bases. The CDR3 DNA sequence: TGTGCCAGCAGTTTCGGGACAGGGTCCCAGCCCCAGCATTTT. It specifies CASSFGTGSQPQHF.